The 22 T cell receptor beta chains below come from one sample, sequenced in a study of blood T cell repertoires in COVID-19. Clones were sequenced by immunoSEQ multiplex PCR, and TCRdb holds only the in-frame ones, with some missing. The table has about 370,000 clones, 89% seen once; the top ten hold approximately 3%. The sample comprised peripheral blood. The receptors come from a woman in her thirties with COVID-19, enrolled during active disease.

This chain joins TRBV11-2 and TRBJ2-1, with a weak D call TRBD1 (5 bases). This CDR3 has 14 amino acids. V gave up 2 bases and J gave up 9 bases, with 14 bases separating them. Germline V gene sequence: CDR1 SGHAT, CDR2 FQNNGV. CDR3: CASSLPGSQGEQFF. In nucleotides, the CDR3 is TGTGCCAGCAGCTTACCCGGCTCTCAGGGTGAGCAGTTCTTC. Full variable domain (rest looked up from reference TRBV11-2 and TRBJ2-1): EAGVAQSPRYKIIEKRQSVAFWCNPISGHATLYWYQQILGQGPKLLIQFQNNGVVDDSQLPKDRFSAERLKGVDSTLKIQPAKLEDSAVYLCASSLPGSQGEQFFGPGTRLTVL.

The V call is TRBV19, the J call TRBJ2-3; TRBD2 matches at 12 bases. The CDR3 runs to 17 residues. CDR1 and CDR2 (germline): LNHDA, SQIVND (reference sequence). With V trimmed by 3 bases and J by 4 bases, 8 bases remained unmatched. The CDR3 DNA reads TGTGCCAGTAGTATGACTAGCGGGGGACCGGTAGCAGATACGCAGTATTTT. It yields the protein CASSMTSGGPVADTQYF.

The chain combines TRBV24-1 with TRBJ2-1, with a possible D match to TRBD1 (8 bases). With 6 bases removed from V and 2 bases from J, the gap between germline ends came to 16 bases. This CDR3 region has 16 residues. Germline-derived CDR1 and CDR2 are KGHDR and SFDVKD. CDR3 in amino acids: CATSKQQGGTYNEQFF. CDR3 nucleotides: TGTGCCACCAGTAAACAACAGGGGGGGACCTACAATGAGCAGTTCTTC.

The V gene is TRBV4-2, the J gene TRBJ2-4; TRBD1 is a possible D gene (5 bases). V shed 4 bases and J shed 3 bases, with 13 bases lying between them. CDR3 length equals 15 residues. Germline V lookup: CDR1 LGHNA, CDR2 YNFKEQ. The CDR3 sequence is CASSPIDRIKNIQYF. The CDR3 DNA reads TGTGCCAGCAGCCCTATTGACAGAATCAAAAACATTCAGTACTTC.

This sequence joins TRBV27 and TRBJ1-4, with 7 nucleotides matching TRBD1. V was clipped by 4 bases and J by 11 bases; unmatched bases: 7. CDR1 and CDR2 from the germline V gene are MNHEY and SMNVEV (reference sequence). The CDR3 is 13 amino acids. CDR3 coding DNA: TGTGCCAGCAGTTCCCACAGGGGCGACAAACTGTTTTTT. This encodes CASSSHRGDKLFF.

The chain employs TRBV28 and TRBJ1-5, with TRBD1 matching 9 bases. The junction had 10 bases not matched to a gene; V was cut back by 5 bases and J by 5 bases. This CDR3 spans 16 amino acids. Germline loops: CDR1 MDHEN, CDR2 SYDVKM. The CDR3 sequence: CASSRWTGVRDQPQHF. For the CDR3, the DNA is TGTGCCAGCAGTCGGTGGACAGGGGTTCGGGATCAGCCCCAGCATTTT.

The J gene is TRBJ2-1, the V gene TRBV5-6, with TRBD2 matching 7 bases. This CDR3 spans 18 amino acids. The V gene end was trimmed by 3 bases and the J gene end by 2 bases; junction bases not matched to a gene: 14. The germline V gene has CDR1 SGHDT and CDR2 YYEEEE. The CDR3 region has the DNA TGTGCCAGCAGCTGGTCCGGGATCAGACTAGCTGCCTACAATGAGCAGTTCTTC. Translating gives CASSWSGIRLAAYNEQFF. The entire variable domain, with the rest obtained from reference TRBV5-6 and TRBJ2-1, is as follows: DAGVTQSPTHLIKTRGQQVTLRCSPKSGHDTVSWYQQALGQGPQFIFQYYEEEERQRGNFPDRFSGHQFPNYSSELNVNALLLGDSALYLCASSWSGIRLAAYNEQFFGPGTRLTVL.

The gene calls are TRBV6-5 and TRBJ1-4, with D possibly being TRBD1 (5 bases). With 3 bases removed from V and 2 bases from J, the gap between germline ends came to 13 bases. The CDR3 extends over 16 amino acids. Germline V lookup: CDR1 MNHEY, CDR2 SVGAGI. The CDR3 nucleotides read TGTGCCAGCAGTTATTCAAAGGGGCGGACTAATGAAAAACTGTTTTTT. The encoded protein is CASSYSKGRTNEKLFF.

The V gene is TRBV6-6, the J gene TRBJ1-6; D uncertain. V was pared by 4 bases and J by 5 bases, with 6 bases between. The CDR3 is 13 residues long. CDR1 and CDR2 (germline): MNHNY, SVGAGI (reference sequence). The CDR3 DNA reads as TGTGCCAGCAGTTGGGAGAATAATTCACCCCTCCACTTT. This sequence encodes CASSWENNSPLHF.

The J gene is TRBJ2-1, the V gene TRBV12-5; TRBD1 matches at 7 bases. Unmatched junction bases numbered 7, after V lost 5 bases and J lost 9 bases. Germline CDR1 and CDR2: LGHNT and FRNRAP. This CDR3 has 13 residues. CDR3 protein: CASGRGRPGEQFF. Here the CDR3 DNA reads TGTGCTAGTGGTAGGGGGCGCCCTGGTGAGCAGTTCTTC.

A note on this clone: Other DNA sequences of this sample code for an identical CDR3. The chain recombines TRBV28 with TRBJ2-7; a weak D match, TRBD1 (5 bases). CDR1 is MDHEN, CDR2 SYDVKM, per germline. V was pared by 1 base and J by 7 bases, with 8 bases between. The CDR3 spans 12 residues. The CDR3 DNA sequence: TGTGCCAGCAGTTTATCAGGGTATGAGCAGTACTTC. Translating gives CASSLSGYEQYF.

The chain combines TRBV18 with TRBJ2-5, with 7 bases lining up with TRBD1. After removal of 2 bases from V and 2 bases from J, the junction contained 2 bases not matched to a gene. The CDR3 has 14 residues. Germline V gene lookup returns CDR1 KGHSH and CDR2 LQKENI. The CDR3, as DNA: TGTGCCAGCTCACCAAGGGGGCTACAAGAGACCCAGTACTTC. Translated: CASSPRGLQETQYF.

The chain has TRBV6-5 and TRBJ1-4; a possible D gene is TRBD1 (6 bases). Germline lookup yields CDR1 MNHEY and CDR2 SVGAGI. The CDR3 consists of 15 residues. Trimming left V 6 bases short and J 5 bases short, with 16 bases between. Written as DNA, the CDR3 is TGTGCCAGCAGCGCCGGGACACCATTAAATGAAAAACTGTTTTTT. Its translation: CASSAGTPLNEKLFF.

This chain connects TRBV5-4 to TRBJ2-5; D is perhaps TRBD1 (6 bases). The CDR3 consists of 16 residues. The germline V gene has CDR1 SGHNT and CDR2 YYREEE (reference sequence). The V gene lost 4 bases and the J gene lost 2 bases, with 18 bases spanning the gap. CDR3: CASSPGDGGLQETQYF. CDR3 bases: TGTGCCAGCAGCCCAGGGGACGGAGGATTGCAAGAGACCCAGTACTTC.

The chain combines TRBV9 with TRBJ2-3, with TRBD2 as a possible D gene (7 bases). Germline CDR1 is SGDLS and CDR2 is YYNGEE. Deletions cut 0 bases from V and 1 base from J, with 15 bases between. The CDR3 runs to 17 residues. The CDR3 DNA reads TGTGCCAGCAGCGTAGCCAGGGACGGGGGGCGCACAGATACGCAGTATTTT. Translation gives CASSVARDGGRTDTQYF. The variable domain in full, with the rest retrieved from reference TRBV9 and TRBJ2-3, is DSGVTQTPKHLITATGQRVTLRCSPRSGDLSVYWYQQSLDQGLQFLIQYYNGEERAKGNILERFSAQQFPDLHSELNLSSLELGDSALYFCASSVARDGGRTDTQYFGPGTRLTVL.

This chain connects TRBV10-3 to TRBJ2-2, with 12 bases identical to TRBD2. CDR1 and CDR2 from the germline V gene are ENHRY and SYGVKD. The V gene end was trimmed by 6 bases and the J gene end by 3 bases; junction bases not matched to a gene: 5. The CDR3 consists of 16 residues. The CDR3 nucleotides are TGTGCCATCAGCGGACTAGCGGGATCTGACACCGGGGAGCTGTTTTTT. Amino acid sequence: CAISGLAGSDTGELFF.

The chain links TRBV19 to TRBJ2-2; TRBD2 matches at 14 bases. The length of the CDR3 is 16 residues. With V trimmed by 5 bases and J by 7 bases, 6 bases remained unmatched. Germline values: CDR1 LNHDA, CDR2 SQIVND (reference sequence). The CDR3 is CASSARGTSGGGELFF. The CDR3 nucleotides read TGTGCCAGTAGTGCCCGCGGGACTAGCGGGGGCGGGGAGCTGTTTTTT.

V is TRBV28 and J is TRBJ2-7; perhaps TRBD2 as D (6 bases). V lost 8 bases to trimming and J lost 3 bases, with 17 bases between them. This CDR3 spans 14 amino acids. The germline CDR1 and CDR2 sequences are MDHEN and SYDVKM. The CDR3 DNA sequence: TGTGCCAGCCTGGAGTCGGGGAGGAACTACGAGCAGTACTTC. Protein: CASLESGRNYEQYF.

The J gene is TRBJ2-7, the V gene TRBV27, with 9 bases fitting TRBD1. The germline gives CDR1 MNHEY, CDR2 SMNVEV (reference sequence). CDR3 length: 13 residues. V shed 4 bases and J 4 bases; nucleotides not matched to a gene: 2. CDR3 in amino acids: CASSYRGLYEQYF. The CDR3 coding sequence is TGTGCCAGCAGTTACAGGGGGCTGTACGAGCAGTACTTC.

The chain carries TRBV6-2 or TRBV6-3 and TRBJ1-2; a possible D gene is TRBD1 (6 bases). Germline V gene lookup returns CDR1 MNHEY and CDR2 SVGEGT. Trimming removed 4 bases from V and 2 bases from J, with 11 bases in between. The CDR3 consists of 14 residues. The CDR3 here is CASSSGGLNYGYTF. The CDR3 DNA is TGTGCCAGCAGTTCCGGGGGGCTGAACTATGGCTACACCTTC.

The chain employs TRBV21-1 and TRBJ2-7; TRBD2, the table's D call, was not compared with the DNA. TRBV21-1 is listed as a pseudogene. The CDR3 runs to 16 residues. The CDR3 region has the DNA TGTGCCAGCAGCAAAAGGAGCGGGAGGCGAGGAAACGAGCAGTACGTC. Translation: CASSKRSGRRGNEQYV.

This clone was recorded only once. V usage is TRBV19 and J usage is TRBJ2-4, with TRBD1 identical over 8 bases. Germline-derived CDR1 and CDR2 are LNHDA and SQIVND (reference sequence). With V trimmed by 1 base and J by 9 bases, 5 bases remained unmatched. This CDR3 is 14 amino acids long. CDR3 sequence: CASSIGDRGGIQYF. CDR3 in DNA: TGTGCCAGTAGTATAGGAGACAGGGGAGGCATTCAGTACTTC.